This T cell receptor beta chain was documented in a study of tumor-infiltrating lymphocytes in primary liver carcinoma. Study findings and constraints: Tumor region pairs overlapped more than did tumor-adjacent and tumor-blood pairs.

Making TCR beta cDNA involved 400 to 600 ng total RNA and a constant-region primer. Employing slightly modified ARM-PCR, three nested multiplex PCR rounds were run, and these gave rise to the TCR beta libraries. TRBV1-TRBV30 forward and Cbeta reverse primers drove the first two roughly 10-cycle rounds. TCRdb called the multiplex PCR reads again in MiXCR, with one record for every CDR3 protein. The profile shows 90,000 to 150,000 distinct CDR3 sequences, approximately 68% of them singletons. Unsorted bulk tissue (roughly 19-31 mg) underwent RNA and DNA co-extraction. Primary liver carcinoma in the patients was surgically resected. Concerning this clonotype itself: Antigen unknown.

The germline V gene has CDR1 SGHTA and CDR2 FQGTGA. V was pared by 1 base and J by 1 base, with 8 bases between. The CDR3 consists of 16 residues. The chain has TRBV7-3 and TRBJ2-6; TRBD2 might be the D (5 bases). This receptor was taken from an older woman with primary liver carcinoma and hepatitis B virus infection. Specimen: tumor-adjacent normal liver tissue. CDR3 DNA: TGTGCCAGCAGCTTAAGTGGAGGATCTGGGGCCAACGTCCTGACTTTC. Translation: CASSLSGGSGANVLTF.